The 32 T cell receptor beta chains reported below all come from one sample, sequenced in a study of OX40 agonist ivuxolimab in advanced cancers. Produced via immunoSEQ multiplex PCR; TCRdb's table is partial and in-frame only. The table records about 98,000 clones, around 85% of them present only once. The material was CD4+ or CD8+ T cells sorted from blood, obtained in a trial of the OX40 agonist ivuxolimab. Every receptor here comes from an adult with an advanced solid tumor such as melanoma, head and neck, liver or kidney cancer.

This clone was found once. V and J are TRBV6-5 and TRBJ1-1; the D is unclear. V was trimmed by 4 bases and J by 7 bases, leaving 10 bases between them. CDR3 length: 12 residues. Germline V gives CDR1 MNHEY, CDR2 SVGAGI. This CDR3 reads CASSWTGSEAFF. In nucleotides, the CDR3 is TGTGCCAGCAGTTGGACGGGCAGTGAAGCTTTCTTT.

This clone turned up a few times. The chain employs TRBV5-1 and TRBJ1-3; D remains ambiguous. The germline V gene has CDR1 SGHRS and CDR2 YFSETQ. V was pared by 4 bases and J by 7 bases, with 12 bases between. The length of the CDR3 is 13 residues. The CDR3 here is CASSVGTGNTIYF. As DNA, the CDR3 is TGCGCCAGCAGCGTTGGCACGGGGAACACCATATATTTT.

This chain connects TRBV2 to TRBJ1-2, with D unclear. CDR3 size: 13 residues. Trimming left V 4 bases short and J 2 bases short, with 8 bases between. CDR1 and CDR2 (germline): SNHLY, FYNNEI. The CDR3: CASSAIGNYGYTF. The CDR3 DNA is TGTGCCAGCAGTGCTATCGGGAACTATGGCTACACCTTC.

The V call is TRBV6-5, the J call TRBJ1-2; the match to TRBD1 covers 12 bases. Germline V gene data show CDR1 as MNHEY and CDR2 as SVGAGI. The CDR3 length is 14 residues. The ends lost 6 bases at V and 7 bases at J; junction bases unmatched: 6. In nucleotides, the CDR3 is TGTGCCAGCAGGAAGGGACAGGGGGCAGGTGGCTACACCTTC. Amino acids: CASRKGQGAGGYTF.

The chain uses TRBV21-1 and TRBJ1-2; TRBD1 is the table's D call and was not checked against the DNA. TRBV21-1 is a known pseudogene. This CDR3 comprises 16 residues. CDR3 bases: TGTGCCAGCAGCAGCAAGGACAGGGGGTGGAACTATGGCTACACCTTC. Amino acid sequence: CASSSKDRGWNYGYTF.

This clone has just one count. The chain is built from TRBV9 and TRBJ1-3; D is ambiguous. The CDR3 contains 13 residues. V lost 5 bases and J 4 bases, leaving 10 bases between the germline ends. Germline V CDR1 and CDR2: SGDLS, YYNGEE. The CDR3 coding sequence is TGTGCCAGCAGTATCACGGAAGGAAACACCATATATTTT. This sequence encodes CASSITEGNTIYF.

The V and J genes are TRBV6-5 and TRBJ1-1; a weak D match, TRBD1 (6 bases). Looked up from germline, CDR1 is MNHEY and CDR2 is SVGAGI. This CDR3 is built from 14 residues. Trimming stripped 5 bases from V and 6 bases from J, with 16 bases between. The DNA for the CDR3 is TGTGCCAGCAGTGTCAGGGGATTCGGCGCTGAAGCTTTCTTT. Residues: CASSVRGFGAEAFF.

This clone was seen a few times. The chain links TRBV11-2 to TRBJ1-5; 7 bases are shared with TRBD1. CDR1 and CDR2 (germline): SGHAT, FQNNGV. The CDR3 totals 14 residues. V lost 5 bases, J lost 5 bases, and 6 bases stayed unmatched. CDR3 protein: CASSPRQGDQPQHF. CDR3 bases: TGTGCCAGCAGCCCTCGACAGGGAGATCAGCCCCAGCATTTT.

A single count supports this clone. V is TRBV7-7 and J is TRBJ2-2; D not resolved. Germline values: CDR1 SSHAT, CDR2 FNYEAQ (reference sequence). The CDR3 is 12 residues long. The V and J ends lost 0 bases and 8 bases respectively, with 4 bases between them. The CDR3: CASSLAGGELFF. The DNA of the CDR3 is TGTGCCAGCAGCTTAGCCGGTGGGGAGCTGTTTTTT.

CDR3 region: CASSRGQVQKRSPLHF. CDR3 sequence (DNA): TGTGCCAGCAGCAGGGGACAGGTCCAGAAGAGGTCACCCCTCCACTTT. The chain joins TRBV7-2 to TRBJ1-6, with TRBD1 matching over 8 bases. The germline CDR1 and CDR2 sequences are SGHTA and FQGNSA. With V trimmed by 5 bases and J by 10 bases, 13 bases remained unmatched. This CDR3 has 16 amino acids.

The chain is built from TRBV5-4 and TRBJ2-1, with D possibly TRBD1 on 6 matching bases. Germline CDR1 and CDR2: SGHNT and YYREEE (reference sequence). Trimming took off 2 bases at V and 2 bases at J, with 8 bases between the two ends. This CDR3 is 14 amino acids long. CDR3 sequence: CASSLQGTYNEQFF. The DNA for the CDR3 is TGTGCCAGCAGCTTACAGGGCACCTACAATGAGCAGTTCTTC. The variable domain in full, completed from reference TRBV5-4 and TRBJ2-1, reads ETGVTQSPTHLIKTRGQQVTLRCSSQSGHNTVSWYQQALGQGPQFIFQYYREEENGRGNFPPRFSGLQFPNYSSELNVNALELDDSALYLCASSLQGTYNEQFFGPGTRLTVL.

The chain has TRBV18 and TRBJ1-2, with D maybe TRBD1 (5 bases). The CDR3 loop spans 15 amino acids. In germline, CDR1 is KGHSH, CDR2 LQKENI. V lost 6 bases to trimming and J lost 1 base, with 15 bases between them. The CDR3 nucleotides read TGTGCCAGCTCCGAATGGGGCATGAGTAACTATGGCTACACCTTC. Encoded protein: CASSEWGMSNYGYTF.

This chain uses TRBV27 with TRBJ2-2, with D tentatively TRBD2 (5 bases). Germline CDR1 is MNHEY and CDR2 is SMNVEV (reference sequence). The CDR3 has 15 residues. V lost 3 bases and J 3 bases, leaving 11 bases between the germline ends. The CDR3 loop reads CASSFTAGDTGELFF. The CDR3, as DNA: TGTGCCAGCAGTTTTACGGCCGGGGACACCGGGGAGCTGTTTTTT.

The chain recombines TRBV5-6 with TRBJ2-7; D is unclear. The CDR3 has 11 residues. Germline lookup yields CDR1 SGHDT and CDR2 YYEEEE. Trimming shortened V by 2 bases and J by 4 bases, and 4 bases separated the two germline ends. The CDR3 loop reads CASSLPYEQYF. Written as DNA, the CDR3 is TGTGCCAGCAGCTTACCATACGAGCAGTACTTC.

This clone was observed a single time. This sequence joins TRBV20-1 and TRBJ1-1, with unresolved D. The CDR3 has 11 amino acids. Germline V lookup: CDR1 DFQATT, CDR2 SNEGSKA (reference sequence). The germline V and J ends were trimmed by 6 bases and 4 bases, with 9 bases remaining between them. The CDR3 spells CSAPGSTEAFF. DNA for the CDR3: TGCAGTGCCCCTGGAAGCACTGAAGCTTTCTTT.

CDR3 DNA sequence: TGTGCCGGCACTACTAGCGGGGGGAACGGTGAGCAGTTCTTC. The encoded protein is CAGTTSGGNGEQFF. The chain links TRBV6-1 to TRBJ2-1; 12 bases are shared with TRBD2. The CDR3 extends over 14 amino acids. The V gene end was trimmed by 11 bases and the J gene end by 9 bases; junction bases not matched to a gene: 11. The germline gives CDR1 MNHNS, CDR2 SASEGT.

This sequence joins TRBV7-3 and TRBJ2-3; D is perhaps TRBD2 (6 bases). The CDR3 is 15 amino acids. V lost 2 bases and J lost 1, with 10 bases in between. The V gene's germline CDR1 is SGHTA and CDR2 FQGTGA. CDR3 region: CASSLRGSGTDTQYF. Written as DNA, the CDR3 is TGTGCCAGCAGCTTACGGGGGAGCGGCACAGATACGCAGTATTTT.

This chain joins TRBV21-1 and TRBJ2-7. TRBV21-1 counts as a pseudogene. The CDR3 has 16 residues. Here the CDR3 reads CASSKEGEREGGEQYF. In DNA form, the CDR3 reads TGTGCCAGCAGCAAAGAAGGGGAGAGGGAAGGTGGCGAGCAGTACTTC.

Comments on this clone: The identical CDR3 is also encoded by other nucleotide sequences in the sample. The chain combines TRBV5-1 with TRBJ1-1; D is possibly TRBD1 (5 bases). V dropped 0 bases and J dropped 2 bases, with 11 bases sitting between them. The CDR3 totals 15 residues. Germline V CDR1 and CDR2: SGHRS, YFSETQ. The CDR3 nucleotides are TGCGCCAGCAGCTTGGGTGGGCAGGGCAACACTGAAGCTTTCTTT. This gives the protein CASSLGGQGNTEAFF.

Only a few counts were recorded for this clone. The chain couples TRBV18 to TRBJ2-7, with D hard to call. Germline CDR1 KGHSH, CDR2 LQKENI. The CDR3 extends over 13 amino acids. V was pared by 3 bases and J by 0 bases, with 6 bases between. The CDR3 sequence: CASSPDGSYEQYF. CDR3 nucleotides: TGTGCCAGCTCACCGGACGGCTCCTACGAGCAGTACTTC.

The chain links TRBV18 to TRBJ2-3; D is undetermined. The germline gives CDR1 KGHSH, CDR2 LQKENI. CDR3 length: 14 amino acids. The V end was cut by 3 bases, the J end by 1 base, with 8 bases between. CDR3 loop: CASSPQWGTDTQYF. The DNA for the CDR3 is TGTGCCAGCTCACCGCAGTGGGGCACAGATACGCAGTATTTT.

This sequence joins TRBV7-2 and TRBJ1-3, with D unclear. The CDR3 extends over 13 amino acids. Germline CDR1 is SGHTA and CDR2 is FQGNSA. Between the trimmed V and J ends, which lost 5 bases and 0 bases, there was a span of 5 bases. CDR3 region: CASSIYSGNTIYF. The CDR3 DNA follows: TGTGCCAGCAGCATTTACTCTGGAAACACCATATATTTT.

This chain uses TRBV7-2 with TRBJ1-1, with TRBD1 as a possible D gene (5 bases). V dropped 4 bases and J dropped 0 bases, with 15 bases sitting between them. The V gene's germline CDR1 is SGHTA and CDR2 FQGNSA. The CDR3 totals 16 residues. The CDR3 here is CASSSTVGHLNTEAFF. In DNA, the CDR3 is TGTGCCAGCAGCTCCACGGTCGGACATTTGAACACTGAAGCTTTCTTT. The whole variable domain, remainder taken from reference TRBV7-2 and TRBJ1-1, is GAGVSQSPSNKVTEKGKDVELRCDPISGHTALYWYRQSLGQGLEFLIYFQGNSAPDKSGLPSDRFSAERTGGSVSTLTIQRTQQEDSAVYLCASSSTVGHLNTEAFFGQGTRLTVV.

This clone was observed once. The chain is built from TRBV5-4 and TRBJ1-1; D might be TRBD1 (5 bases). Trimming removed 4 bases from V and 4 bases from J, with 11 bases in between. Germline V CDR1 and CDR2: SGHNT, YYREEE (reference sequence). The CDR3 runs to 13 residues. CDR3 loop: CASSPQGGTEAFF. CDR3 in DNA: TGTGCCAGCAGCCCGCAGGGAGGCACTGAAGCTTTCTTT.

This clone was counted between two and nine times. The V gene is TRBV19, the J gene TRBJ1-3; 8 bases are a match to TRBD1. CDR1 is LNHDA, CDR2 SQIVND, per germline (reference sequence). The CDR3 is 15 amino acids. The V and J ends lost 6 bases and 3 bases, in that order; junction bases with no gene match: 7. CDR3 amino acids: CASSLTGGGGNTIYF. The CDR3 nucleotides read TGTGCCAGTAGCTTAACAGGGGGAGGTGGAAACACCATATATTTT.

The chain recombines TRBV10-3 with TRBJ2-5; D perhaps matches TRBD2 (6 bases). Trimming pared 3 bases from V and 1 base from J, leaving 15 bases between. The CDR3 loop spans 16 amino acids. Germline V CDR1 and CDR2: ENHRY, SYGVKD. DNA of the CDR3: TGTGCCATCAGTGATCCCTCGTGGAGGGGCCAAGAGACCCAGTACTTC. It codes for CAISDPSWRGQETQYF.

The V and J genes are TRBV5-6 and TRBJ2-4; 8 bases agree with TRBD1. With V trimmed by 1 base and J by 3 bases, 12 bases remained unmatched. The CDR3 sequence is 18 residues long. The germline CDR1 and CDR2 sequences are SGHDT and YYEEEE. CDR3 nucleotide sequence: TGTGCCAGCAGCTTGCAGGGGGCGAGAAAAGGAGGCAAAAACATTCAGTACTTC. This translates into CASSLQGARKGGKNIQYF. Full variable domain (remainder filled in from reference TRBV5-6 and TRBJ2-4): DAGVTQSPTHLIKTRGQQVTLRCSPKSGHDTVSWYQQALGQGPQFIFQYYEEEERQRGNFPDRFSGHQFPNYSSELNVNALLLGDSALYLCASSLQGARKGGKNIQYFGAGTRLSVL.

The J gene is TRBJ1-6, the V gene TRBV18, with 9 bases lining up with TRBD1. The V gene end was trimmed by 6 bases and the J gene end by 7 bases; junction bases not matched to a gene: 4. In germline, CDR1 is KGHSH, CDR2 LQKENI. The CDR3 loop spans 14 amino acids. The CDR3 spells CASSLGTGNSPLHF. The CDR3 DNA reads as TGTGCCAGCTCCCTCGGGACAGGGAATTCACCCCTCCACTTT.

This chain joins TRBV5-4 and TRBJ2-3; D remains unclear. Germline-derived CDR1 and CDR2 are SGHNT and YYREEE (reference sequence). This CDR3 region has 12 residues. Deletions cut 7 bases from V and 3 bases from J, with 9 bases between. The CDR3, as DNA: TGTGCCAGCCTCTCTTCGACAGATACGCAGTATTTT. Protein product: CASLSSTDTQYF.

The chain couples TRBV5-5 to TRBJ1-4; D unresolved. With 0 bases removed from V and 6 bases from J, the gap between germline ends came to 6 bases. This CDR3 comprises 13 residues. Germline V lookup: CDR1 SGHKS, CDR2 YYEKEE (reference sequence). The CDR3 sequence: CASSLASYEKLFF. DNA for the CDR3: TGTGCCAGCAGCTTGGCCAGTTATGAAAAACTGTTTTTT.

J is TRBJ1-5 and V is TRBV5-8, with D perhaps matching TRBD1 (5 bases). This CDR3 is 16 amino acids long. Germline CDR1 and CDR2: SGHTS and YDEGEE. The V end was cut by 4 bases, the J end by 0 bases, with 14 bases between. The CDR3: CASSLPGDPSNQPQHF. In nucleotides, the CDR3 is TGTGCCAGCAGCCTTCCCGGGGACCCTAGCAATCAGCCCCAGCATTTT.

This sequence joins TRBV19 and TRBJ2-6; D remains ambiguous. This CDR3 is 13 amino acids long. Germline V gives CDR1 LNHDA, CDR2 SQIVND (reference sequence). The V and J ends lost 8 bases and 3 bases respectively, with 8 bases between them. CDR3 bases: TGTGCCAGTGGTCTAAGTGGGGCCAACGTCCTGACTTTC. Translating it yields CASGLSGANVLTF.